Here is one T cell receptor (beta chain) with its context. Antigen unknown. Being one base from a much bigger clone, this may be a read error. Each sample had at least 6 million PBMCs isolated. Total RNA was isolated from each sample in quantities of at least 5 micrograms. The CDR3 contains 13 residues. Using a J-beta primer mix together with a sample-barcoded 5' primer, a second PCR was run for about 6 to 11 cycles. TCRdb redid the calling of the 5' RACE reads with MiXCR, one entry per CDR3 protein. The profile shows about 780,000 distinct CDR3 sequences, around half of them singletons. The data are from a study of blood T cells in healthy people across ages. Study outcomes and limitations: From one million sequenced T cells, diversity estimates were lower bounds. Whereas aged donors had fewer naive CD4+ cells, long-lived donors had more of them and higher diversity.

The rearrangement uses TRBV12-3 or TRBV12-4 and TRBJ2-3, with no clear D. This TCR was sampled from an elderly man in good health. The sequencing input was blood. CDR3 loop: CASGFHRADTQYF. CDR3 nucleotides: TGTGCCAGCGGTTTCCATAGGGCAGATACGCAGTATTTT.